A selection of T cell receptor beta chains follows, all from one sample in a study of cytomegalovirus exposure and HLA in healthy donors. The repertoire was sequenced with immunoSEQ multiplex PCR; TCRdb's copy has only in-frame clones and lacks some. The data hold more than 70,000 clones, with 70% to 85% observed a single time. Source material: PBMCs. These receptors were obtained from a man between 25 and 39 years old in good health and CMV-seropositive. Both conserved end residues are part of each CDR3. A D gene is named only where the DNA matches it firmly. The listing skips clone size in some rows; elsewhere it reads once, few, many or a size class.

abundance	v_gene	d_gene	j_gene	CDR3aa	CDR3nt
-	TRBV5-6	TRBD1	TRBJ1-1	CASSLAGTGYTEAFF	TGTGCCAGCAGCTTGGCCGGGACAGGGTATACTGAAGCTTTCTTT
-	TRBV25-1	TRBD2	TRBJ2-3	CASSESTSGRGLTDTQYF	TGTGCCAGCAGTGAATCGACTAGCGGGAGGGGACTCACAGATACGCAGTATTTT
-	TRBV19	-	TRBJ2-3	CASSTRAPADTQYF	TGTGCCAGTTCCACCAGGGCACCGGCAGATACGCAGTATTTT
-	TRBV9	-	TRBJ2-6	CASSSRGSGANVLTF	TGTGCCAGCAGCTCACGGGGTTCTGGGGCCAACGTCCTGACTTTC
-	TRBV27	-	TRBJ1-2	CASSLKTEANYGYTF	TGTGCCAGCAGTTTAAAGACTGAAGCTAACTATGGCTACACCTTC
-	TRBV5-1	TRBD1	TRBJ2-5	CASSPHRGGETQYF	TGCGCCAGCAGCCCCCACAGGGGTGGGGAGACCCAGTACTTC
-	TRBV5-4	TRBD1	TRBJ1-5	CASSPGTGNQPQHF	TGTGCCAGCAGCCCCGGGACAGGGAATCAGCCCCAGCATTTT
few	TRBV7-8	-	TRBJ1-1	CASSLGDEAFF	TGTGCCAGCAGCCTCGGGGATGAAGCTTTCTTT
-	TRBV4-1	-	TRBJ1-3	CASSQAAGLNTIYF	TGCGCCAGCAGCCAAGCGGCGGGCCTCAACACCATATATTTT
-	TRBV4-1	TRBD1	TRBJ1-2	CASSPGETTGMEIGYTF	TGCGCCAGCAGTCCTGGGGAAACGACAGGGATGGAAATTGGCTACACCTTC
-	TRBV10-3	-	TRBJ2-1	CALGPADNYNEQFF	TGTGCCCTCGGGCCAGCGGATAACTACAATGAGCAGTTCTTC
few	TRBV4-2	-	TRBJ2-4	CASSQGAYGKNIQYF	TGTGCCAGCAGCCAAGGAGCGTATGGCAAAAACATTCAGTACTTC
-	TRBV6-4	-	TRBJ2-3	CASSASLADTQYF	TGTGCCAGCAGTGCCTCATTAGCAGATACGCAGTATTTT
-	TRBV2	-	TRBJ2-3	CASSLGLRAADTQYF	TGTGCCAGCAGCCTCGGACTAAGGGCGGCAGATACGCAGTATTTT
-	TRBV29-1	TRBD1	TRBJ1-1	CSDTTGANTEAFF	TGCAGCGACACTACAGGGGCGAACACTGAAGCTTTCTTT
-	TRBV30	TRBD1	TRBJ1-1	CASKGTGWGEAFF	TGTGCCTCCAAGGGGACAGGGTGGGGTGAAGCTTTCTTT
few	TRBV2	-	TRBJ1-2	CASSDGQGLGYGYTF	TGTGCCAGCAGTGATGGTCAGGGGTTAGGCTATGGCTACACCTTC
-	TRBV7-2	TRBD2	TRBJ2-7	CASSLPSGSDAEQYF	TGTGCCAGCAGCCTCCCCAGCGGGAGTGACGCCGAGCAGTACTTC
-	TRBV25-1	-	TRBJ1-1	CASSFRGGGSEAFF	TGTGCCAGCAGTTTCAGAGGGGGGGGGTCTGAAGCTTTCTTT
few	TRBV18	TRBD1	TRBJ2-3	CASSPRGPDTQYF	TGTGCCAGCTCACCGAGGGGGCCCGATACGCAGTATTTT
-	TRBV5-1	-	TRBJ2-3	CASSYGGLSSTDTQYF	TGCGCCAGCAGCTATGGGGGACTCTCTAGCACAGATACGCAGTATTTT
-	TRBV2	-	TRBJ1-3	CASRERSSGNTIYF	TGTGCCAGCCGGGAGCGGAGCTCTGGAAACACCATATATTTT
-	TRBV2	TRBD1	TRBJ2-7	CASSSGTGLTEQYF	TGTGCCAGCAGCTCCGGGACAGGGCTAACCGAGCAGTACTTC
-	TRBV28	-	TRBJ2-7	CASSSAGERSYEQYF	TGTGCCAGCAGTTCCGCCGGTGAGAGGAGCTACGAGCAGTACTTC
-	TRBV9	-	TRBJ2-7	CASSEGLARTYEQYF	TGTGCCAGCAGCGAGGGGCTAGCGAGAACCTACGAGCAGTACTTC